The next 26 T cell receptor beta chains were all read from a single sample in a study of Ad26.COV2.S vaccination and SARS-CoV-2 variants. The table came from immunoSEQ multiplex PCR; TCRdb's copy has only in-frame clones and leaves some out. Here the sample spans 300,000 to 400,000 clones, around four fifths being singletons. Treatment in this sample: roughly 20 received Ad26.COV2.S at low or high dose, single or two shots; 5 received placebo; per-sample allocation not given. Collection of the samples took place on day 63 after the first injection of vaccine or placebo. The sample was peripheral blood, taken in a trial of Ad26.COV2.S vaccine versus placebo. Source of these receptors: a person aged 18-60 years who received the Ad26.COV2.S COVID-19 vaccine or a placebo.

The CDR3 sequence is CASTPGRHYGYTF. CDR3 nucleotide sequence: TGTGCCAGCACCCCCGGACGGCACTATGGCTACACCTTC. The J gene is TRBJ1-2, the V gene TRBV5-6; the D is unclear. CDR3 length: 13 amino acids. V was trimmed by 6 bases and J by 3 bases, leaving 12 bases between them. The V gene's germline CDR1 is SGHDT and CDR2 YYEEEE. The variable domain in full, with the rest retrieved from reference TRBV5-6 and TRBJ1-2, is DAGVTQSPTHLIKTRGQQVTLRCSPKSGHDTVSWYQQALGQGPQFIFQYYEEEERQRGNFPDRFSGHQFPNYSSELNVNALLLGDSALYLCASTPGRHYGYTFGSGTRLTVV.

The chain carries TRBV9 and TRBJ2-2; D is possibly TRBD1 or TRBD2 (5 bases each). Germline V gene sequence: CDR1 SGDLS, CDR2 YYNGEE. With 0 bases removed from V and 4 bases from J, the gap between germline ends came to 13 bases. The CDR3 loop spans 16 amino acids. CDR3 DNA: TGTGCCAGCAGCGTAGACTTCCGAGGGGTCACCGGGGAGCTGTTTTTT. Translating gives CASSVDFRGVTGELFF.

The chain combines TRBV28 with TRBJ2-7; maybe TRBD2 (6 bases). Germline CDR1 reads MDHEN; CDR2 reads SYDVKM. The CDR3 loop spans 17 amino acids. Trimming stripped 2 bases from V and 0 bases from J, with 17 bases between. DNA for the CDR3: TGTGCCAGCAGTTTACCAGGCGGAGGGGCTACCTCCTACGAGCAGTACTTC. It translates to CASSLPGGGATSYEQYF.

The V gene is TRBV10-3, the J gene TRBJ2-3; tentatively, D is TRBD2 (5 bases). The CDR3 extends over 14 amino acids. Germline-derived CDR1 and CDR2 are ENHRY and SYGVKD. V was cut by 6 bases and J by 0 bases, with 10 bases left in between. CDR3 region: CAIRDFSSTDTQYF. CDR3 in DNA: TGTGCCATCAGGGACTTCTCTAGCACAGATACGCAGTATTTT.

This chain joins TRBV3-1 (or the pseudogene TRBV3-2) and TRBJ1-1; D remains unclear. The germline V gene has CDR1 LGHDT and CDR2 YNNKEL (reference sequence). The CDR3 extends over 14 amino acids. Trimming cost V 0 bases and J 6 bases, with 11 bases left between them. This CDR3 reads CASSQDLAAPEAFF. CDR3 nucleotide sequence: TGTGCCAGCAGCCAAGATCTCGCGGCACCTGAAGCTTTCTTT.

The CDR3, as DNA: TGTGCCAGCAGCCTAGAGCGGGGGGCCACCGGGGAGCTGTTTTTT. Translation gives CASSLERGATGELFF. The chain is built from TRBV7-3 and TRBJ2-2; 9 nucleotides line up with TRBD2. V lost 5 bases, J lost 4 bases, and 5 bases stayed unmatched. Germline CDR1 SGHTA, CDR2 FQGTGA. This CDR3 is built from 15 residues.

The chain couples TRBV28 to TRBJ1-5; D gene ambiguous. Trimming took 2 bases from V and 1 from J, leaving 6 bases between them. Germline V gene data show CDR1 as MDHEN and CDR2 as SYDVKM. This CDR3 region has 14 residues. CDR3 sequence (DNA): TGTGCCAGCAGTTTAGGCACCAGCAATCAGCCCCAGCATTTT. It encodes CASSLGTSNQPQHF.

V is TRBV28 and J is TRBJ2-5; D is perhaps TRBD1 (5 bases). This CDR3 is 13 amino acids long. With 3 bases removed from V and 2 bases from J, the gap between germline ends came to 7 bases. The germline CDR1 and CDR2 sequences are MDHEN and SYDVKM. The CDR3 here is CASSFKGQETQYF. The DNA of the CDR3 is TGTGCCAGCAGTTTTAAGGGGCAAGAGACCCAGTACTTC. The full variable domain, with the rest looked up from reference TRBV28 and TRBJ2-5, is DVKVTQSSRYLVKRTGEKVFLECVQDMDHENMFWYRQDPGLGLRLIYFSYDVKMKEKGDIPEGYSVSREKKERFSLILESASTNQTSMYLCASSFKGQETQYFGPGTRLLVL.

The genes are TRBV19 and TRBJ2-1; D tentatively fits TRBD1 or TRBD2 (5 bases each). In germline, CDR1 is LNHDA, CDR2 SQIVND (reference sequence). Trimming left V 1 base short and J 0 bases short, with 13 bases between. This CDR3 spans 17 amino acids. For the CDR3, the DNA is TGTGCCAGTAGTATAGGGCCCCCAGGGAGCTCCTACAATGAGCAGTTCTTC. Residues: CASSIGPPGSSYNEQFF.

The chain carries TRBV5-1 and TRBJ1-1, with 7 bases matching TRBD1. V was pared by 4 bases and J by 5 bases, with 8 bases of the junction left unmatched. The CDR3 totals 14 residues. Germline CDR1 and CDR2: SGHRS and YFSETQ. Written as DNA, the CDR3 is TGCGCCAGCAGCCCAGTACTGACAGGGACTGAAGCTTTCTTT. This encodes CASSPVLTGTEAFF.

This sequence joins TRBV29-1 and TRBJ2-7, with 8 bases identical to TRBD1. Germline-derived CDR1 and CDR2 are SQVTM and ANQGSEA. The CDR3 is made up of 12 amino acids. V trimming: 3 bases; J trimming: 3 bases; junction bases outside the gene matches: 1. For the CDR3, the DNA is TGCAGCGTTGATGGGACAGGCTACGAGCAGTACTTC. Translation gives CSVDGTGYEQYF.

This clone was observed a few times. The chain is built from TRBV7-9 and TRBJ1-3; D gene uncertain. Germline assignment: CDR1 SEHNR and CDR2 FQNEAQ (reference sequence). The V and J ends lost 0 bases and 3 bases respectively, with 0 bases between them. The CDR3 is 12 residues long. The CDR3 nucleotides are TGTGCCAGCAGCTTAGCTGGAAACACCATATATTTT. As protein: CASSLAGNTIYF.

The V and J genes are TRBV3-1 (or the pseudogene TRBV3-2) and TRBJ2-1; 12 bases align to TRBD2. The CDR3 is made up of 15 amino acids. With V trimmed by 0 bases and J by 14 bases, 8 bases remained unmatched. Germline-derived CDR1 and CDR2 are LGHDT and YNNKEL (reference sequence). Here the CDR3 reads CASSQDGASGGAKFF. The DNA for the CDR3 is TGTGCCAGCAGCCAAGATGGGGCTAGCGGGGGGGCTAAGTTCTTC.

The rearrangement uses TRBV20-1 and TRBJ2-3, with D possibly being TRBD1 (5 bases). CDR3 length equals 13 residues. V was shortened by 3 bases and J by 3 bases, with 10 bases between the two germline ends. Germline V lookup: CDR1 DFQATT, CDR2 SNEGSKA (reference sequence). Here the CDR3 reads CSASTPGTDTQYF. Here the CDR3 DNA reads TGCAGTGCTAGTACACCAGGGACAGATACGCAGTATTTT.

The gene calls are TRBV7-8 and TRBJ1-1; 11 nucleotides match TRBD1. This CDR3 comprises 16 residues. CDR1 is SGHVS and CDR2 is FQNEAQ in the germline V gene. Unmatched junction bases numbered 8, after V lost 4 bases and J lost 4 bases. The CDR3 protein is CASSYEGTGGSTEAFF. The CDR3 region has the DNA TGTGCCAGCAGCTACGAAGGGACAGGGGGGAGCACTGAAGCTTTCTTT.

This chain connects TRBV2 to TRBJ2-5, with D perhaps matching TRBD1 (5 bases). The CDR3 is 14 residues long. Trimming stripped 4 bases from V and 2 bases from J, with 11 bases between. Germline CDR1 is SNHLY and CDR2 is FYNNEI. The CDR3 region has the DNA TGTGCCAGCAGTGTAGCCAGGGTACAAGAGACCCAGTACTTC. This translates into CASSVARVQETQYF.

The CDR3 sequence: CASKLGGMNTEAFF. CDR3 DNA: TGTGCCAGTAAACTCGGGGGCATGAACACTGAAGCTTTCTTT. The rearrangement links TRBV19 to TRBJ1-1, with D possibly TRBD1 on 6 matching bases. V lost 7 bases and J 0 bases, leaving 12 bases between the germline ends. The length of the CDR3 is 14 residues. Germline CDR1 is LNHDA and CDR2 is SQIVND (reference sequence). Full variable domain (outside the CDR3, taken from reference TRBV19 and TRBJ1-1): DGGITQSPKYLFRKEGQNVTLSCEQNLNHDAMYWYRQDPGQGLRLIYYSQIVNDFQKGDIAEGYSVSREKKESFPLTVTSAQKNPTAFYLCASKLGGMNTEAFFGQGTRLTVV.

This chain uses TRBV6-6 with TRBJ2-1; TRBD1 or TRBD2 may be the D gene (5 bases each). V gave up 5 bases and J gave up 8 bases, with 10 bases separating them. Germline-derived CDR1 and CDR2 are MNHNY and SVGAGI (reference sequence). The CDR3 spans 12 residues. CDR3 loop: CASSVRGDEQFF. The CDR3 DNA sequence: TGTGCCAGCAGTGTGAGGGGTGATGAGCAGTTCTTC.

The rearrangement uses TRBV7-9 and TRBJ2-1; TRBD2 aligns across 10 bases. The CDR3 contains 17 residues. Germline CDR1 and CDR2: SEHNR and FQNEAQ (reference sequence). V shed 0 bases, J shed 6 bases, and the junction held 8 bases outside the gene matches. This CDR3 is CASSLAITSGVVNEQFF. In nucleotides, the CDR3 is TGTGCCAGCAGCTTAGCGATAACTAGCGGGGTTGTCAATGAGCAGTTCTTC.

J is TRBJ1-2 and V is TRBV9, with 9 nucleotides matching TRBD1. Per germline, CDR1 SGDLS and CDR2 YYNGEE. This CDR3 contains 13 residues. Trimming took 4 bases from V and 4 from J; bases not matched to a gene: 2. Here the CDR3 DNA reads TGTGCCAGCAGCCAACAGGGGGCCTATGGCTACACCTTC. It yields the protein CASSQQGAYGYTF.

The CDR3 bases are TGCGCCAGCAGCTTGGTAGCTGGACCCACTGAAGCTTTCTTT. This codes for CASSLVAGPTEAFF. The rearrangement uses TRBV5-1 and TRBJ1-1; D call uncertain. The germline V gene encodes CDR1 SGHRS and CDR2 YFSETQ. This CDR3 is 14 amino acids long. Trimming took 0 bases from V and 4 from J, leaving 10 bases between them.

This chain uses TRBV28 with TRBJ2-7; 11 bases agree with TRBD1. Germline-derived CDR1 and CDR2 are MDHEN and SYDVKM. The V and J ends lost 6 bases and 7 bases, in that order; junction bases with no gene match: 8. The CDR3 length is 14 residues. The chain's CDR3 is CASRTGQGAEEQYF. In DNA form, the CDR3 reads TGTGCCAGCAGGACCGGACAGGGGGCAGAAGAGCAGTACTTC.

The V call is TRBV19, the J call TRBJ1-1; TRBD1 might be the D (6 bases). V was trimmed by 5 bases and J by 10 bases, leaving 11 bases between them. The CDR3 sequence is 11 residues long. Germline V gene lookup returns CDR1 LNHDA and CDR2 SQIVND (reference sequence). As DNA, the CDR3 is TGTGCCAGTAGTCCCACAGGGATAGCTTTCTTT. Amino acids: CASSPTGIAFF.

Comments on this clone: The junction departs from germline at one end; a sequencing error may be responsible. The same CDR3 can be traced to other DNA sequences in this sample. The chain couples TRBV6-2 or TRBV6-3 to TRBJ2-2; 7 bases align to TRBD1. This CDR3 spans 13 amino acids. From germline, CDR1 is MNHEY and CDR2 SVGEGT. DNA of the CDR3: TGTGCCAGCAGTGACAGGGACACCGGGGAGTTGTTTTTT. This gives the protein CASSDRDTGELFF.

As regards this clone: Other DNA sequences of this sample code for an identical CDR3. This chain joins TRBV4-2 and TRBJ1-5; D is unclear. The V and J ends lost 1 base and 0 bases respectively, with 10 bases between them. Looked up from germline, CDR1 is LGHNA and CDR2 is YNFKEQ. This CDR3 has 16 amino acids. The CDR3: CASSQVGQYSNQPQHF. The CDR3 coding sequence is TGTGCCAGCAGCCAAGTTGGGCAGTATAGCAATCAGCCCCAGCATTTT.

J is TRBJ1-5 and V is TRBV6-4; D is uncertain. CDR3 length: 13 residues. The germline V gene has CDR1 MRHNA and CDR2 SNTAGT. V was trimmed by 2 bases and J by 7 bases, leaving 9 bases between them. CDR3 in DNA: TGTGCCAGCAGTGACGTCCCGTCGCAGCCCCAGCATTTT. Translated, it gives CASSDVPSQPQHF.